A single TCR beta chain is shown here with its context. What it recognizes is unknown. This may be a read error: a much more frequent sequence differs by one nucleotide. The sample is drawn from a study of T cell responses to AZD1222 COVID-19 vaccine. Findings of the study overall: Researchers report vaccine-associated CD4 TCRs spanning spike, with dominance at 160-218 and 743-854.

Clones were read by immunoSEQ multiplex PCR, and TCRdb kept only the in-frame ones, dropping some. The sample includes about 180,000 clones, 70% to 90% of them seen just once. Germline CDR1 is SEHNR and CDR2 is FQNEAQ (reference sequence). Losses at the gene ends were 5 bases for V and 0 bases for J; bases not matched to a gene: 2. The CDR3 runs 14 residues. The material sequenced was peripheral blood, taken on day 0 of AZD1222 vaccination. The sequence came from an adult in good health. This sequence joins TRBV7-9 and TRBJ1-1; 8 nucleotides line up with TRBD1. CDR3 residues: CASSPGQVNTEAFF. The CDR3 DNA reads TGTGCCAGCAGCCCGGGACAGGTGAACACTGAAGCTTTCTTT.